This T cell receptor beta chain came from a study of technical replicates of blood from a few donors. CDR3 length: 13 residues. The V gene's germline CDR1 is SQVTM and CDR2 ANQGSEA. V shed 7 bases and J 13 bases; nucleotides not matched to a gene: 13. The method was immunoSEQ multiplex PCR; TCRdb's version includes in-frame clones alone and lacks a portion of them. The sample shows 65,000 to 85,000 clones, around 92% of them seen only once. This chain uses TRBV29-1 with TRBJ2-1, with 10 nucleotides matching TRBD1. Input material: T cells isolated from PBMCs. This TCR was recovered from a human donor in good health. CDR3 amino acids: CSAQGTGVLSQFF. CDR3 bases: TGCAGCGCTCAAGGGACAGGGGTCCTTTCCCAGTTCTTC.